A selection of T cell receptor beta chains follows, all from one sample in a study of shared clonotypes between healthy human individuals. TCRdb's table, derived via immunoSEQ multiplex PCR, lists solely in-frame clones and lacks some. The sample gives under 2.5 million clones, 85% to 95% of which show up once; 0.37% is in the top ten. The sample comprised naive CD4+ T cells from PBMCs. These receptors were collected from a man aged 18-30 years in good health. Some clones in this sample may be carry-over from other donors' samples. Each CDR3 is given with its conserved first and last residue. D genes are given only for firm matches. Expanded clones are given a class, and other clones once, few, many or no size at all.

D gene,J gene,V gene,clone size,CDR3 protein,CDR3 DNA
NA,TRBJ1-1,TRBV19,NA,CASSISQGMVEAFF,TGTGCCAGTAGTATCAGCCAGGGCATGGTTGAAGCTTTCTTT
NA,TRBJ1-4,TRBV27,once,CASSLRRGPGKLFF,TGTGCCAGCAGTTTGCGCAGGGGCCCGGGAAAACTGTTTTTT
NA,TRBJ1-2,TRBV2,NA,CASATTGSIYGYTF,TGTGCCAGCGCGACTACAGGTTCCATTTATGGCTACACCTTC
NA,TRBJ1-4,TRBV6-1,NA,CASSQGHDNEKLFF,TGTGCCAGCAGTCAGGGTCATGATAATGAAAAACTGTTTTTT
TRBD1,TRBJ2-7,TRBV19,NA,CASSPRQGAIAYEQYF,TGTGCCAGTAGTCCCCGCCAGGGGGCAATCGCCTACGAGCAGTACTTC
TRBD1,TRBJ2-1,TRBV5-1,NA,CASSLSGQGSYNEQFF,TGCGCCAGCAGCTTATCAGGACAGGGGTCCTACAATGAGCAGTTCTTC
TRBD2,TRBJ2-7,TRBV7-4,NA,CASSFGLAGVGYVIF,TGTGCCAGCAGCTTCGGACTAGCGGGAGTAGGTTACGTAATCTTC
NA,TRBJ1-6,TRBV27,NA,CASSLSGWGSPLHF,TGTGCCAGCAGTTTATCGGGCTGGGGTTCACCCCTCCACTTT
TRBD2,TRBJ2-7,TRBV5-1,NA,CASSPGTSGSLNEQYF,TGCGCCAGCAGTCCGGGGACTAGCGGGAGTTTGAACGAGCAGTACTTC
NA,TRBJ1-5,TRBV6-4,NA,CASSARNQPQHF,TGTGCCAGCAGTGCCAGGAATCAGCCCCAGCATTTT
NA,TRBJ2-3,TRBV18,once,CASSPTNSGGTDTQYF,TGTGCCAGCTCACCGACTAACAGTGGGGGCACAGATACGCAGTATTTT
TRBD2,TRBJ2-3,TRBV5-1,NA,CASSLGLAEPDTQYF,TGCGCCAGCAGCTTAGGACTAGCGGAGCCAGATACGCAGTATTTT
TRBD2,TRBJ2-1,TRBV6-1,once,CASSDLAGTRNEQFF,TGTGCCAGCAGTGACCTGGCGGGGACTAGGAATGAGCAGTTCTTC
NA,TRBJ1-1,TRBV28,few,CASSGEGGAWNTEAFF,TGTGCCAGCAGTGGGGAGGGTGGAGCCTGGAACACTGAAGCTTTCTTT
NA,TRBJ2-3,TRBV9,NA,CASSGADPSGGTQYF,TGTGCCAGCAGCGGGGCGGACCCGTCGGGCGGTACGCAGTATTTT
NA,TRBJ2-6,TRBV5-8,once,CASSLVKGYGSGANVLTF,TGTGCCAGCAGCCTGGTGAAAGGGTACGGCTCTGGGGCCAACGTCCTGACTTTC
TRBD2,TRBJ2-5,TRBV28,once,CASHLAGGLQETQYF,TGTGCCAGCCATTTAGCGGGAGGTCTCCAAGAGACCCAGTACTTC
TRBD2,TRBJ2-7,TRBV14,NA,CASSQLSAGLAAEQYF,TGTGCCAGCAGCCAGCTAAGCGCGGGACTAGCAGCCGAGCAGTACTTC
NA,TRBJ2-5,TRBV4-1,once,CASSQTWSETQYF,TGCGCCAGCAGCCAGACTTGGTCCGAGACCCAGTACTTC
NA,TRBJ1-2,TRBV5-6,NA,CASSLAYRQGRDGYTF,TGTGCCAGCAGCTTGGCCTATCGTCAGGGACGGGACGGCTACACCTTC
NA,TRBJ2-1,TRBV28,NA,CASSGSFYNEQFF,TGTGCCAGCAGCGGGAGCTTCTACAATGAGCAGTTCTTC
NA,TRBJ2-7,TRBV5-6,NA,CASSLRFWEQYF,TGTGCCAGCAGCTTGAGGTTTTGGGAGCAGTACTTC
NA,TRBJ2-3,TRBV27,NA,CASSVGGADTDTQYF,TGTGCCAGTTCCGTGGGGGGGGCCGACACAGATACGCAGTATTTT
NA,TRBJ2-7,TRBV2,NA,CASSTSRGGYEQYF,TGTGCCAGCAGTACCTCAAGGGGGGGCTACGAGCAGTACTTC
NA,TRBJ2-3,TRBV6-5,NA,CASTPRGPKGAQYF,TGTGCCAGCACCCCCCGCGGGCCCAAGGGGGCGCAGTATTTT
NA,TRBJ2-1,TRBV4-3,NA,CASSRLKGGYNEQFF,TGCGCCAGCAGCCGCCTCAAAGGGGGCTACAATGAGCAGTTCTTC
NA,TRBJ1-4,TRBV28,once,CASSSVIATGLIGEKLFF,TGTGCCAGCAGTTCTGTGATTGCTACCGGCCTGATTGGAGAAAAACTGTTTTTT
TRBD1,TRBJ1-1,TRBV28,NA,CASSKTGVAFF,TGTGCCAGCAGCAAAACAGGGGTGGCTTTCTTT
NA,TRBJ2-6,TRBV5-1,NA,CASSLAKSNSGANVLTF,TGCGCCAGCAGCTTGGCCAAGTCGAACTCTGGGGCCAACGTCCTGACTTTC
TRBD1,TRBJ1-5,TRBV30,NA,CAWSVRLAGGEHF,TGTGCCTGGAGTGTACGTTTGGCAGGGGGAGAGCATTTT
NA,TRBJ2-5,TRBV7-2,NA,CASSFTREETQYF,TGTGCCAGCAGCTTCACTAGAGAAGAGACCCAGTACTTC
NA,TRBJ2-7,TRBV9,NA,CASSAPSHEQYF,TGTGCCAGCAGCGCCCCCTCCCACGAGCAGTACTTC
NA,TRBJ2-3,TRBV16,NA,CASSQSSFTDTQYF,TGTGCCAGCAGCCAATCGTCATTCACAGATACGCAGTATTTT
NA,TRBJ2-5,TRBV7-7,NA,CASSLGGTQETQYF,TGTGCCAGCAGCTTAGGCGGCACCCAAGAGACCCAGTACTTC
NA,TRBJ1-1,TRBV20-1,few,CSAEGVTEAFF,TGCAGTGCAGAGGGGGTAACTGAAGCTTTCTTT
TRBD1,TRBJ1-1,TRBV7-9,NA,CASSFRDRGGAFF,TGTGCCAGCAGCTTCCGGGACAGGGGAGGAGCTTTCTTT
TRBD1,TRBJ1-1,TRBV18,NA,CASSPTGTGLNTEAFF,TGTGCCAGCTCACCGACCGGGACAGGACTGAACACTGAAGCTTTCTTT
NA,TRBJ1-2,TRBV18,once,CASSPGTKFYGYTF,TGTGCCAGCTCACCAGGGACGAAGTTCTATGGCTACACCTTC
NA,TRBJ2-5,TRBV18,NA,CASSPGLVGPFQTQYF,TGTGCCAGCTCACCAGGGCTTGTGGGTCCCTTTCAGACCCAGTACTTC
NA,TRBJ1-2,TRBV7-8,NA,CASSNDRWAGYTF,TGTGCCAGCAGCAACGACAGGTGGGCTGGCTACACCTTC
NA,TRBJ1-1,TRBV9,NA,CASSARGPNTEAFF,TGTGCCAGCAGCGCCCGAGGACCAAACACTGAAGCTTTCTTT